This paragraph reports one T cell receptor beta chain. Its antigen is still unknown. Data came from immunoSEQ multiplex PCR; TCRdb stores just in-frame clones and leaves some out. The table has tens of thousands of clones, around 73% seen once. With 1 base removed from V and 0 bases from J, the gap between germline ends came to 12 bases. The CDR3 extends over 15 amino acids. Germline values: CDR1 GTSNPN, CDR2 SVGIG (reference sequence). This record belongs to a study of vaccination effects on CD4 cells after COVID-19. Antigen-specific CD4+ T cells were expanded with viral peptide pools in the ViraFEST assay before sequencing. When around 10 days of culture had elapsed, CD4+ T cells were isolated. Participants were vaccinated with two doses of either the BNT162b2 or mRNA-1273 vaccine.

Sequences were derived from CD4+ T cells from PBMCs cultured with HCoV-229E spike peptides, sampled after COVID-19 vaccination. This clonotype was obtained from a human donor who received a COVID-19 vaccine. This rearrangement joins TRBV30 to TRBJ2-5; D is possibly TRBD2 (5 bases). This chain's CDR3 is CAWSASWRYQETQYF. The CDR3 DNA is TGTGCCTGGAGTGCCTCATGGAGGTACCAAGAGACCCAGTACTTC. Supplemented by reference TRBV30 and TRBJ2-5, the full variable domain reads SQTIHQWPATLVQPVGSPLSLECTVEGTSNPNLYWYRQAAGRGLQLLFYSVGIGQISSEVPQNLSASRPQDRQFILSSKKLLLSDSGFYLCAWSASWRYQETQYFGPGTRLLVL.